This TCR beta chain was identified during a study of blood T cell repertoires in COVID-19. Study context: Italy, Spain and the United States were the sources of the convalescent and acute COVID-19 samples. PBMCs, B-cell-depleted T cells, or T cells were the source of the cDNA or gDNA that made up the material.

Original analysis: Reference gene primer amplification in the assay estimated nucleated cell counts. Data came from immunoSEQ multiplex PCR; TCRdb stores just in-frame clones and leaves some out. The V and J calls and clone size come from that table; D and trimming were worked out from the DNA. The repertoire includes 180,000 or so clones, under 85% of them detected once, and around 9.5% sits in the top ten. The CDR3 consists of 13 residues. J gave up 6 bases and V 7 bases, and 5 bases lay outside the gene matches. Germline V gene data show CDR1 as MNHEY and CDR2 as SVGAGI. The chain employs TRBV6-5 and TRBJ1-4; 7 bases match TRBD1. The source is a woman aged 80 or over with acute or convalescent COVID-19. The sequencing input was peripheral blood. The DNA of the CDR3 is TGTGCCAGCACGAGCAGGGGGTATGAAAAACTGTTTTTT. It yields the protein CASTSRGYEKLFF.